These T cell receptor beta chains were read from a single sample in a study of CD8+ T cells in alopecia areata. Method: immunoSEQ multiplex PCR; TCRdb's copy keeps in-frame clones and lacks some. This sample has around 270,000 clones, with roughly 64% found just once. Specimen: CD4+ T cells sorted from blood, collected at week 24, from a patient treated with tofacitinib. Every receptor here comes from a human donor with alopecia areata. Each CDR3 is given with its conserved first and last residue. The D gene is left open where the match is weak. Part of the rows lack a size; the others show once, few, many or a class for expanded clones.

abundance: NA; v_gene: TRBV11-2; d_gene: NA; j_gene: TRBJ2-7; CDR3aa: CASSPTTHPLGQYF; CDR3nt: TGTGCCAGCAGCCCAACCACACACCCCCTGGGGCAGTACTTC
abundance: NA; v_gene: TRBV18; d_gene: NA; j_gene: TRBJ2-7; CDR3aa: CASSPGAAGAYEQYF; CDR3nt: TGTGCCAGCTCACCAGGTGCGGCTGGGGCCTACGAGCAGTACTTC
abundance: NA; v_gene: TRBV5-6; d_gene: NA; j_gene: TRBJ1-2; CDR3aa: CASSLGPTGGGGYTF; CDR3nt: TGTGCCAGCAGCTTGGGACCGACCGGCGGCGGTGGCTACACCTTC
abundance: NA; v_gene: TRBV10-3; d_gene: NA; j_gene: TRBJ2-7; CDR3aa: CAIKWSSREEQYF; CDR3nt: TGTGCCATCAAATGGTCCTCCCGGGAGGAGCAGTACTTC
abundance: NA; v_gene: TRBV6-5; d_gene: NA; j_gene: TRBJ1-6; CDR3aa: CASSTLQGAGSPLHF; CDR3nt: TGTGCCAGCAGTACGCTGCAGGGCGCCGGGTCACCCCTCCACTTT
abundance: NA; v_gene: TRBV5-1; d_gene: NA; j_gene: TRBJ2-7; CDR3aa: CASSRTETYEQYF; CDR3nt: TGCGCCAGCAGCCGGACAGAGACTTACGAGCAGTACTTC
abundance: NA; v_gene: TRBV5-1; d_gene: NA; j_gene: TRBJ2-3; CDR3aa: CASSFSSPGTDTQYF; CDR3nt: TGCGCCAGCAGCTTCTCAAGTCCTGGCACAGATACGCAGTATTTT
abundance: NA; v_gene: TRBV6-5; d_gene: NA; j_gene: TRBJ1-2; CDR3aa: CASSYRGPAGYGYTF; CDR3nt: TGTGCCAGCAGTTACCGGGGACCGGCAGGGTATGGCTACACCTTC
abundance: NA; v_gene: TRBV9; d_gene: NA; j_gene: TRBJ1-2; CDR3aa: CASSVGAGANYGYTF; CDR3nt: TGTGCCAGCAGCGTAGGGGCAGGGGCTAACTATGGCTACACCTTC
abundance: NA; v_gene: TRBV5-1; d_gene: NA; j_gene: TRBJ2-3; CDR3aa: CASSPEGGGADTQYF; CDR3nt: TGCGCCAGCAGCCCTGAAGGGGGGGGAGCAGATACGCAGTATTTT
abundance: NA; v_gene: TRBV7-2; d_gene: NA; j_gene: TRBJ2-7; CDR3aa: CASSLQASSYEQYF; CDR3nt: TGTGCCAGCAGCTTGCAGGCTTCCTCCTACGAGCAGTACTTC
abundance: NA; v_gene: TRBV7-2; d_gene: NA; j_gene: TRBJ1-5; CDR3aa: CATAVDGGNQPQHF; CDR3nt: TGTGCCACCGCGGTGGACGGTGGGAATCAGCCCCAGCATTTT
abundance: few; v_gene: TRBV4-1; d_gene: NA; j_gene: TRBJ1-4; CDR3aa: CASSQSGTSAEKLFF; CDR3nt: TGCGCCAGCAGCCAATCCGGGACATCGGCCGAAAAACTGTTTTTT